This paragraph reports one T cell receptor (beta chain). The method was immunoSEQ multiplex PCR; TCRdb's version includes in-frame clones alone and lacks a portion of them. The sample consists of fewer than 450,000 clones, 85% to 90% of them appearing once. These data come from a study of blood T cell repertoires in COVID-19. Germline V gene lookup returns CDR1 ENHRY and CDR2 SYGVKD. The J segment lost 7 bases and the V segment lost 10 bases, leaving 15 bases of the junction unmatched. The CDR3 loop spans 17 amino acids. The chain carries TRBV10-3 and TRBJ2-2; TRBD2 matches 13 bases. Sequences were obtained from PBMCs or T cells enriched from blood (not recorded which). This TCR was sampled from a woman aged 18-29 years who had recovered from COVID-19. CDR3 nucleotide sequence: TGTGCCACCCGTTCCGGGACTAGCGGGATTCCGGGCGGGGAGCTGTTTTTT. Its translation: CATRSGTSGIPGGELFF.